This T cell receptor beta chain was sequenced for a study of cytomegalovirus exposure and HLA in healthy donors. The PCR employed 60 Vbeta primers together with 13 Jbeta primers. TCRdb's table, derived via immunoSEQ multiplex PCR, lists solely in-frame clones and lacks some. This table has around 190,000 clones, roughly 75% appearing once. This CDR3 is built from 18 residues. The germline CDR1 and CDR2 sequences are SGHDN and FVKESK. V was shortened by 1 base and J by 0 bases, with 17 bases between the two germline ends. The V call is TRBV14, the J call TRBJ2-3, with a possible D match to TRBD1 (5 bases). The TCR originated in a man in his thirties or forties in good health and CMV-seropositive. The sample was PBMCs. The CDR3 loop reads CASSQVGRLRISTDTQYF. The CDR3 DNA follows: TGTGCCAGCAGCCAAGTGGGGCGACTGCGTATTAGCACAGATACGCAGTATTTT.